This T cell receptor beta chain was sequenced for a study of blood T cell repertoires in COVID-19. Measured with immunoSEQ multiplex PCR; TCRdb has only the in-frame clones, and not every one. The table has about 64,000 clones, 80% to 90% seen once. The TCR originated in a man in his forties or fifties with active COVID-19. The source material was peripheral blood.

In DNA form, the CDR3 reads TGTGCCAGCAGTGGAACGGGACTGAGTAATTCACCCCTCCACTTT. It yields the protein CASSGTGLSNSPLHF. The chain combines TRBV2 with TRBJ1-6; D perhaps matches TRBD1 (5 bases). Germline values: CDR1 SNHLY, CDR2 FYNNEI. The CDR3 has 15 amino acids. Trimming removed 4 bases at V and 6 bases at J, with 13 bases between.